The clone carrying this T cell receptor beta chain was detected many times. The antigen is unknown. Unsorted libraries were prepared from 2 million PBMCs that had been stored at -80 C. This sample was included in a study of neurological immune-mediated disorders. From germline, CDR1 is SGHVS and CDR2 FNYEAQ. V gave up 6 bases and J gave up 4 bases; unmatched junction bases: 9. The CDR3 sequence is 15 residues long. Study-level findings and limits: The level of TCR clonal expansion was highest in patients with HTLV-1-associated myelopathy and lowest in multiple sclerosis, where it fell below the level seen in healthy controls.

The authors made cDNA by 5'RACE with 10-nucleotide random UMIs. TCRdb itself ran the 5' RACE reads through MiXCR, one entry per CDR3 protein. The sample consists of about 50,000 distinct CDR3 sequences, about a tenth of them appearing once. Source material: PBMCs. The rearrangement links TRBV7-6 to TRBJ2-1; the match to TRBD2 covers 7 bases. This clonotype originated in a man aged 65 to 85 with HTLV-1-associated myelopathy (HAM/TSP). In DNA form, the CDR3 reads TGTGCCAGCAGTACCTCAAGCGGGACTTACAATGAGCAGTTCTTC. Translated, it gives CASSTSSGTYNEQFF. Looking up the rest from reference TRBV7-6 and TRBJ2-1 gives the full variable domain: GAGVSQSPRYKVTKRGQDVALRCDPISGHVSLYWYRQALGQGPEFLTYFNYEAQQDKSGLPNDRFSAERPEGSISTLTIQRTEQRDSAMYRCASSTSSGTYNEQFFGPGTRLTVL.